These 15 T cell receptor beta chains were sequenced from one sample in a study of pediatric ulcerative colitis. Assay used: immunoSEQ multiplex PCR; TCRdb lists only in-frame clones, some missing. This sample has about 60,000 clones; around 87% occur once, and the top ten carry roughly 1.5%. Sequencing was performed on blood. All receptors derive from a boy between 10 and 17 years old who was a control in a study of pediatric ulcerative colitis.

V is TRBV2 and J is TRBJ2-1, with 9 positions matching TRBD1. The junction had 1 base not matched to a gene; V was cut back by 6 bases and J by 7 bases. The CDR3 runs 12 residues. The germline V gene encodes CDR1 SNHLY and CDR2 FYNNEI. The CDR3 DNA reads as TGTGCCAGCAGACAGGGGGCAAATGAGCAGTTCTTC. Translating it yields CASRQGANEQFF.

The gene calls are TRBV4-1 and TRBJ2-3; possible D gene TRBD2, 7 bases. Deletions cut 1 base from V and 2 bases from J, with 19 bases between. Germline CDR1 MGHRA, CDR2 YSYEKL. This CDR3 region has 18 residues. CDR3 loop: CASSQADRGAVYTDTQYF. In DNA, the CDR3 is TGCGCCAGCAGCCAAGCGGATCGGGGGGCCGTTTACACAGATACGCAGTATTTT.

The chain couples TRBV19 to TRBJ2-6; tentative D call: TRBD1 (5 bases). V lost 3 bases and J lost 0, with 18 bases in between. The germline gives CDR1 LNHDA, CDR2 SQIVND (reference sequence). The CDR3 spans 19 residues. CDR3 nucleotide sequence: TGTGCCAGTAGTATCGGTGTAGGTACAGGTGTCTCTGGGGCCAACGTCCTGACTTTC. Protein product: CASSIGVGTGVSGANVLTF.

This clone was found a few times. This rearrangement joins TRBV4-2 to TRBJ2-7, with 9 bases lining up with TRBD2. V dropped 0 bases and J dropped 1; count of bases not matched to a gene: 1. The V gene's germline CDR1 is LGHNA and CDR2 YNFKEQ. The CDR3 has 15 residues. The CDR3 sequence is CASSQETSGSYEQYF. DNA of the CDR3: TGTGCCAGCAGCCAAGAGACTAGCGGATCCTACGAGCAGTACTTC.

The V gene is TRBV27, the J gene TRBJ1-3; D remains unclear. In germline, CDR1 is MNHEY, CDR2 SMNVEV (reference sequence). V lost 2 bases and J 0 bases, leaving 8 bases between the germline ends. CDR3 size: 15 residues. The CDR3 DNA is TGTGCCAGCAGTTTAGACCGAAGCTCTGGAAACACCATATATTTT. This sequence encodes CASSLDRSSGNTIYF.

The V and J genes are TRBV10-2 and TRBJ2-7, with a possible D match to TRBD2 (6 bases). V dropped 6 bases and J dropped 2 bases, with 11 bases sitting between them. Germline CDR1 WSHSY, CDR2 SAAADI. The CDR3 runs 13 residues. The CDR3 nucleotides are TGCGCCAGCAGCTCGGAGGGAACCTACGAGCAGTACTTC. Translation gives CASSSEGTYEQYF.

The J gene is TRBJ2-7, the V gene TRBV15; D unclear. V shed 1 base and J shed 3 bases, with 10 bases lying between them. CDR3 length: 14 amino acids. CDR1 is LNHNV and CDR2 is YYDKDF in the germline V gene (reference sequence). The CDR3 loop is CATSRVVTLYEQYF. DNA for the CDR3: TGTGCCACCAGCAGAGTGGTAACACTCTACGAGCAGTACTTC. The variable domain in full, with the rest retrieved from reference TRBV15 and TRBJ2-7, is DAMVIQNPRYQVTQFGKPVTLSCSQTLNHNVMYWYQQKSSQAPKLLFHYYDKDFNNEADTPDNFQSRRPNTSFCFLDIRSPGLGDTAMYLCATSRVVTLYEQYFGPGTRLTVT.

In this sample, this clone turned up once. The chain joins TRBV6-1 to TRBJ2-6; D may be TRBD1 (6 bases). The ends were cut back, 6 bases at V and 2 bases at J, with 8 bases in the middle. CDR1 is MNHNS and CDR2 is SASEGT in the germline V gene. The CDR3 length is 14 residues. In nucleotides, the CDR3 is TGTGCCAGCAGAACAGGGACTGGGGCCAACGTCCTGACTTTC. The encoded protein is CASRTGTGANVLTF.

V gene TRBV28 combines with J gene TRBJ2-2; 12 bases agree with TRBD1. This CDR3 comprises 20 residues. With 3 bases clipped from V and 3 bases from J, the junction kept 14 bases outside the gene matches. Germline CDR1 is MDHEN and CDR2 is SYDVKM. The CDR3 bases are TGTGCCAGCAGTTTCGACCGGGACAGGGGGCGGAAGGGCGACACCGGGGAGCTGTTTTTT. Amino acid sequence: CASSFDRDRGRKGDTGELFF.

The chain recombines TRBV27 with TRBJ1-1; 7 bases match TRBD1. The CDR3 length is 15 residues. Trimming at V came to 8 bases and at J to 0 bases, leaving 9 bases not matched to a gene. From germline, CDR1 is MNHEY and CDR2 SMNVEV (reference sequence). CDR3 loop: CASGTGAFMNTEAFF. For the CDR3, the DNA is TGTGCCAGCGGTACAGGGGCCTTCATGAACACTGAAGCTTTCTTT.

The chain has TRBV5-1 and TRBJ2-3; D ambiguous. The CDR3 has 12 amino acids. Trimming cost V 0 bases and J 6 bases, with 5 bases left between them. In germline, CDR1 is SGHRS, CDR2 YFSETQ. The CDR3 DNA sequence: TGCGCCAGCAGCTTGGCTGGTGATACGCAGTATTTT. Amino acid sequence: CASSLAGDTQYF.

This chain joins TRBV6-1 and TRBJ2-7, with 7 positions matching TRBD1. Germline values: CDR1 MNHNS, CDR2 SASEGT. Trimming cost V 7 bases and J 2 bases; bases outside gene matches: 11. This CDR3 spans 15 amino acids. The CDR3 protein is CASKSGGSIPYEQYF. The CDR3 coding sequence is TGTGCCAGCAAATCAGGGGGTTCAATTCCCTACGAGCAGTACTTC.

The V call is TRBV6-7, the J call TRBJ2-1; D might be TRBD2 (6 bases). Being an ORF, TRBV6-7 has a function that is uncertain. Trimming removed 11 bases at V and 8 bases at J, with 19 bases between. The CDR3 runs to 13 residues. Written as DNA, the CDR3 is TGTGCCGCCCGGTGGAGGGGTATCCATGAGCAGTTCTTC. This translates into CAARWRGIHEQFF.

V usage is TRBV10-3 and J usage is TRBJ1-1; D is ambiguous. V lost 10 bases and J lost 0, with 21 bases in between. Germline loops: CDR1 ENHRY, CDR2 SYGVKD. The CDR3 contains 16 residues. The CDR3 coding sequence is TGTGCCAACCCAGGACTAACATCGACGGTGAACACTGAAGCTTTCTTT. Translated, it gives CANPGLTSTVNTEAFF.

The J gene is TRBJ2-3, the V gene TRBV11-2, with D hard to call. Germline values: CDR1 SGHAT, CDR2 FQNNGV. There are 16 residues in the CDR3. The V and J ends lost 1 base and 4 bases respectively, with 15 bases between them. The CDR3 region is CASSLGVAMNADTQYF. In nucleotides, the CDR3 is TGTGCCAGCAGCTTAGGTGTAGCTATGAACGCAGATACGCAGTATTTT.